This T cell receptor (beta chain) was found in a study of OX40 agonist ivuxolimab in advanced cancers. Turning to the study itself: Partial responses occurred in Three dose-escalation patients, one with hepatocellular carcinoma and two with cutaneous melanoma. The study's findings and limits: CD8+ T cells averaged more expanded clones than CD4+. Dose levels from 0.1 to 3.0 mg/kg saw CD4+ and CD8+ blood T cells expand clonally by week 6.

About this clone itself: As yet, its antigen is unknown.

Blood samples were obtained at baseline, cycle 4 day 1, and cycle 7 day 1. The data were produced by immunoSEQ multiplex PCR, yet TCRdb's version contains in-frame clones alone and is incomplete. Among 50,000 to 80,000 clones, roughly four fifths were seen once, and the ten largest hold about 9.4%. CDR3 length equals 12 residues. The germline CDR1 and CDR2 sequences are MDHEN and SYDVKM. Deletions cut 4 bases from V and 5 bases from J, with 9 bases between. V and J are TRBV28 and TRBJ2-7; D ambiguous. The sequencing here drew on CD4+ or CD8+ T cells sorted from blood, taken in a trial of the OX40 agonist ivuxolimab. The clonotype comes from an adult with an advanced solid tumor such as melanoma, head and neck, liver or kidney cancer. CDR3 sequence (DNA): TGTGCCAGCAGTTCGACAACCCACGAGCAGTACTTC. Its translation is CASSSTTHEQYF.